The rows below give T cell receptor beta chains drawn from one sample of a study of identical twins. From the 5' RACE reads, TCRdb called clonotypes with MiXCR, one entry per CDR3 protein. The sample yields some 270,000 distinct CDR3 sequences, approximately 8.6% seen once. These same records also appear under a second study, on yellow fever vaccine responses in identical twins.

The material sequenced was CD8+ T cells sorted from blood. The receptors were gathered from a woman in her late teens or twenties in good health. Each CDR3 is given with its conserved first and last residue. D genes are given only for firm matches. Size values are once, few and many counts, or a class for expanded clones, and some rows have none.

TRBJ2-5 TRBD2 . TRBV3-1 14 TGTGTCAGCAGCCTCGGGACTAGTCAAGAGACCCAGTACTTC CVSSLGTSQETQYF
TRBJ2-7 . . TRBV7-9 15 TGTGCCAGCAGCCCAGCGGGCGGAGCACGGGACGAGCAGTACTTC CASSPAGGARDEQYF
TRBJ2-1 . few TRBV3-1 15 TGTGCCAGCAGCCAAGACAGGGCCGCCTACAATGAGCAGTTCTTC CASSQDRAAYNEQFF
TRBJ2-6 . . TRBV4-1 14 TGCGCCAGCAGCCTAATGACAGGGGCCAACGTCCTGACTTTC CASSLMTGANVLTF
TRBJ2-7 TRBD2 . TRBV7-6 16 TGTGCCAGCAGCTTAGCGGTGGGAGGGCCGCCCTACGAGCAGTACTTC CASSLAVGGPPYEQYF
TRBJ2-1 TRBD2 few TRBV4-1 14 TGCGCCAGCAGCCAATGGACTAGCGGGGATGAGCAGTTCTTC CASSQWTSGDEQFF
TRBJ2-7 . many TRBV6-1 14 TGTGCCAGCAACCCAGACTTCCCGGGGGACGAGCAGTACTTC CASNPDFPGDEQYF
TRBJ2-1 . . TRBV28 19 TGTGCCAGCAGTTTATGGTCTCTCCCGTGGGGAGTCTTCTACAATGAGCAGTTCTTC CASSLWSLPWGVFYNEQFF
TRBJ1-4 . . TRBV6-1 14 TGTGCCAGCGGTACGTTGGATGGAAATGGAAAACTGTTTTTT CASGTLDGNGKLFF
TRBJ1-1 . few TRBV28 12 TGTGCCAGCAGAGGTACAGGCACTGAAGCTTTCTTT CASRGTGTEAFF
TRBJ1-2 TRBD1 many TRBV10-2 13 TGCGCCAGTGGGACAGCAGTTGTCTATGGCTACACCTTC CASGTAVVYGYTF
TRBJ2-7 . few TRBV6-2/TRBV6-3 14 TGTGCCAGCAGTTACATCCTAGCCCCCTACGAGCAGTACTTC CASSYILAPYEQYF
TRBJ2-2 TRBD2 many TRBV13 20 TGTGCCAGCAGCTTCGGACTAGCGGGAGTCGGCTTAAGGAACACCGGGGAGCTGTTTTTT CASSFGLAGVGLRNTGELFF
TRBJ2-7 TRBD2 few TRBV11-2 19 TGTGCCAGCAGCACCGGCTTGGGACTAGCGGGAGATGATGTCTACGAGCAGTACTTC CASSTGLGLAGDDVYEQYF
TRBJ2-3 TRBD2 few TRBV20-1 15 TGCAGTGCTTTGACTAGCGGGGGTAGCACAGATACGCAGTATTTT CSALTSGGSTDTQYF
TRBJ2-3 TRBD1 . TRBV20-1 15 TGCAGTGCTAGGGATAGGGACAGGGGGCCAGATACGCAGTATTTT CSARDRDRGPDTQYF
TRBJ2-2 . . TRBV13 16 TGTGCCAGCAGCTCCCCTACCACGGGTTCCACCGGGGAGCTGTTTTTT CASSSPTTGSTGELFF
TRBJ2-3 . few TRBV7-2 14 TGTGCCAGCAGCTCCCGCCGGTTAACAGATACGCAGTATTTT CASSSRRLTDTQYF
TRBJ2-7 . . TRBV7-2 14 TGTGCCAGCAGCTTCCCGGACGCCTCCTACGAGCAGTACTTC CASSFPDASYEQYF
TRBJ2-5 . many TRBV12-3/TRBV12-4 13 TGTGCCAGCAGTGGGACGGGACGAGAGACCCAGTACTTC CASSGTGRETQYF
TRBJ2-1 . . TRBV25-1 17 TGTGCCAGCAGTGAAGGCACTACCACTAGCTCCTACAATGAGCAGTTCTTC CASSEGTTTSSYNEQFF
TRBJ2-1 . . TRBV4-1 15 TGCGCCAGCAGCCAAGATGCCCCCCCTTACAATGAGCAGTTCTTC CASSQDAPPYNEQFF
TRBJ2-3 TRBD1 . TRBV7-9 15 TGTGCCAGCAGCTTAGCTACAGGGGGGCGAGATACGCAGTATTTT CASSLATGGRDTQYF
TRBJ2-5 . . TRBV10-2 15 TGCGCCAGCAGCTTCTTCCGGGACTCGCAAGAGACCCAGTACTTC CASSFFRDSQETQYF
TRBJ2-7 . once TRBV27 14 TGTGCCAGCAGTTTAGGTCCGGGACCCTACGAGCAGTACTTC CASSLGPGPYEQYF
TRBJ2-5 TRBD1 . TRBV28 18 TGTGCCAGCAGACGGGGGACAGGGGTCAAAGTGTACCAAGAGACCCAGTACTTC CASRRGTGVKVYQETQYF
TRBJ2-1 . few TRBV29-1 13 TGCAGCGGGGGGGCGGGGCCCTACAATGAGCAGTTCTTC CSGGAGPYNEQFF
TRBJ2-3 . . TRBV25-1 14 TGTGCCAGCAGTGAATCTAGCGCCACAGATACGCAGTATTTT CASSESSATDTQYF
TRBJ2-7 TRBD2 few TRBV4-3 15 TGCGCCAGCAGCCACCGGACTAGCGGAACCTACGAGCAGTACTTC CASSHRTSGTYEQYF
TRBJ2-3 TRBD2 few TRBV14 16 TGTGCCAGCAGCCAGCTAGCGGGGGGACGTTCAGATACGCAGTATTTT CASSQLAGGRSDTQYF
TRBJ2-1 . . TRBV10-2 15 TGCGCCAGCCTAAGTAGCGGCCACTCCTACAATGAGCAGTTCTTC CASLSSGHSYNEQFF
TRBJ2-1 . . TRBV7-2 14 TGTGCCAGCGGGCTGTTGATGGATCGGAATGAGCAGTTCTTC CASGLLMDRNEQFF
TRBJ2-2 . . TRBV7-8 17 TGTGCCAGCAGCCGACCGGCGGGATTTAAGAACACCGGGGAGCTGTTTTTT CASSRPAGFKNTGELFF
TRBJ2-7 TRBD1 few TRBV29-1 15 TGCAGCGTTGAATCTTGGAGACAGGGGGCCTACGAGCAGTACTTC CSVESWRQGAYEQYF
TRBJ1-2 . few TRBV5-1 15 TGCGCCAGCAGCTTGGCCGGGAGGGACTCATATGGCTACACCTTC CASSLAGRDSYGYTF
TRBJ2-7 . . TRBV6-2/TRBV6-3 15 TGTGCCAGCAGTTACTCGAGCGGCAGTGACTACGAGCAGTACTTC CASSYSSGSDYEQYF
TRBJ2-5 . many TRBV6-5 13 TGTGCCAGCAGTTTGACAGAGCGGCTGACCCAGTACTTC CASSLTERLTQYF
TRBJ2-2 . many TRBV25-1 14 TGTGCCAGCAGGACCCCGAGGAACACCGGGGAGCTGTTTTTT CASRTPRNTGELFF
TRBJ1-2 . . TRBV11-2 13 TGTGCCAGCAGCTTAAGGCTAAGAGATGGCTACACCTTC CASSLRLRDGYTF
TRBJ2-1 TRBD2 few TRBV28 14 TGTGCCAGCAGATCTAGCGGGAGGTTGAATGAGCAGTTCTTC CASRSSGRLNEQFF
TRBJ2-1 . . TRBV10-2 13 TGCGCCAGCAGTGACCCGGTGTACAATGAGCAGTTCTTC CASSDPVYNEQFF
TRBJ1-1 . many TRBV7-9 13 TGTGCCAGCAGCTTAGAAATTGCCACTGAAGCTTTCTTT CASSLEIATEAFF
TRBJ2-1 TRBD2 many TRBV29-1 16 TGCAGCGTCATGGGGACTAGCGGTTCCTCCTACAATGAGCAGTTCTTC CSVMGTSGSSYNEQFF
TRBJ1-2 . few TRBV2 14 TGTGCCAGCAGTGCCCTCCAAGGAGGGTTGGGCTACACCTTC CASSALQGGLGYTF
TRBJ2-3 TRBD2 many TRBV4-2 16 TGTGCCAGCAGCCAACTAGCGGGCGGAGGCACAGATACGCAGTATTTT CASSQLAGGGTDTQYF
TRBJ2-7 TRBD1 few TRBV5-6 14 TGTGCCAGCAGCCCTGGGACAGGCGGGGCCGAGCAGTACTTC CASSPGTGGAEQYF
TRBJ2-7 . few TRBV27 14 TGTGCCAGCAGTTTCCAGGCCCCGGGATACGAGCAGTACTTC CASSFQAPGYEQYF
TRBJ2-1 TRBD1 . TRBV24-1 13 TGTGCCACCCGTGGGACAGGGGCCGGGGGGCAGTTCTTC CATRGTGAGGQFF
TRBJ2-7 TRBD1 many TRBV29-1 13 TGCAGCGTTATGACAGGGGACTCCTACGAGCAGTACTTC CSVMTGDSYEQYF
TRBJ2-7 TRBD1 . TRBV11-1 14 TGTGCCAGCAGCCCCCGGGACAGGGTTCACGAGCAGTACTTC CASSPRDRVHEQYF
TRBJ2-1 . many TRBV12-3/TRBV12-4 13 TGTGCCAGCAAAACGACAGAGAACAATGAGCAGTTCTTC CASKTTENNEQFF
TRBJ2-7 TRBD1 . TRBV15 14 TGTGCCACCAGCCACCCGGACAGGATCTACGAGCAGTACTTC CATSHPDRIYEQYF
TRBJ2-3 . . TRBV5-1 12 TGCGCCAGCAGCCTGAGGGCAGATACGCAGTATTTT CASSLRADTQYF
TRBJ2-7 . many TRBV20-1 17 TGCAGTGCTAGAGATAGTGTAGGAGGGGGCGACCACTACGAGCAGTACTTC CSARDSVGGGDHYEQYF